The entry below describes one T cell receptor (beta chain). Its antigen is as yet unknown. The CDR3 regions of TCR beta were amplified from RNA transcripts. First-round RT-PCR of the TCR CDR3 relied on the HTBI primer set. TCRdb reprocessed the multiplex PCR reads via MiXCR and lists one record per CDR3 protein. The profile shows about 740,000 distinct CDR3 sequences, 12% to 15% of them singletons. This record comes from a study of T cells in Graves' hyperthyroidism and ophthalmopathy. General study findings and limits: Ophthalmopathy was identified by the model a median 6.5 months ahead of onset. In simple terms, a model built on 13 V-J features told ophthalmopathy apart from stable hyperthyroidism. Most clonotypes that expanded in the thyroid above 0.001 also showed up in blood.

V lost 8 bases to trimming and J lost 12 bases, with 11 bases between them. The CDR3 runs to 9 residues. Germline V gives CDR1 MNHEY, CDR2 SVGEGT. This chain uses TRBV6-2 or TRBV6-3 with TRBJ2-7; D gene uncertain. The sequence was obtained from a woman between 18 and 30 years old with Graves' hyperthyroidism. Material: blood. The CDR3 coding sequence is TGTGCCAGCTCTCCTCCACTGTACTTC. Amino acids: CASSPPLYF.